Below, 2 T cell receptor beta chains from the same sample are listed, as sequenced in a study of Graves' ophthalmopathy and Graves' hyperthyroidism. RNA transcripts served as template for amplifying TCR beta CDR3 sequences. In the first round, RT-PCR was carried out with HTBI primers, and a multiplex PCR formed the second round. TCRdb called the multiplex PCR reads again in MiXCR, with one record for every CDR3 protein. The sample comprises about 400,000 distinct CDR3 sequences, approximately 16% of which are singletons, and 1.5% to 2% rests with the top ten. Specimen: peripheral blood. These receptors came from a woman aged 18-29 years with Graves' ophthalmopathy.

This clonotype was recorded many times. CDR3 sequence reads: CSVSFITGGSGANVLTF. The CDR3 DNA sequence: TGCAGCGTTTCCTTTATAACAGGGGGCTCTGGGGCCAACGTCCTGACTTTC. This sequence joins TRBV29-1 and TRBJ2-6, with 8 bases that match TRBD1. CDR1 is SQVTM, CDR2 ANQGSEA, per germline. Germline trimming cut 5 bases from V and 0 bases from J; bases unmatched to any gene: 9. The CDR3 length is 17 residues.

This clonotype was observed many times. V gene TRBV4-2 combines with J gene TRBJ1-1; D gene ambiguous. Germline assignment: CDR1 LGHNA and CDR2 YNFKEQ. V was trimmed by 0 bases and J by 8 bases, leaving 7 bases between them. This CDR3 has 12 residues. This CDR3 reads CASSQDPGEAFF. For the CDR3, the DNA is TGTGCCAGCAGCCAAGACCCGGGGGAAGCTTTCTTT.